The 31 T cell receptor beta chains below come from one sample, sequenced in a study of radiotherapy plus CTLA-4 blockade in lung cancer. Assay: immunoSEQ multiplex PCR; the TCRdb copy retains only in-frame clones and omits some. This table holds roughly 98,000 clones, roughly four fifths found once. This material consisted of peripheral blood, taken from a patient treated with radiotherapy plus ipilimumab. These receptors originate from a human donor with non-small cell lung cancer who had a partial response to radiotherapy plus ipilimumab.

This sequence joins TRBV5-1 and TRBJ2-3; a weak D match, TRBD2 (5 bases). Trimming shortened V by 3 bases and J by 2 bases, and 10 bases separated the two germline ends. This CDR3 spans 14 amino acids. The V gene's germline CDR1 is SGHRS and CDR2 YFSETQ. The CDR3 protein is CASSSGDSTDTQYF. The DNA of the CDR3 is TGCGCCAGCAGCTCCGGGGATTCCACAGATACGCAGTATTTT.

The chain combines TRBV28 with TRBJ1-2; perhaps TRBD1 as D (5 bases). The germline V gene has CDR1 MDHEN and CDR2 SYDVKM. CDR3 length: 14 residues. The germline V and J ends were trimmed by 1 base and 7 bases, with 13 bases remaining between them. CDR3 in amino acids: CASSLSGGAIGYTF. In DNA, the CDR3 is TGTGCCAGCAGTTTATCGGGAGGGGCCATTGGCTACACCTTC.

The rearrangement links TRBV5-6 to TRBJ2-5; a weak D match, TRBD1 (5 bases). V lost 1 base to trimming and J lost 4 bases, with 8 bases between them. CDR1 and CDR2 (germline): SGHDT, YYEEEE. The CDR3 sequence is 13 residues long. The CDR3 region is CASSLSQGETQYF. The CDR3 DNA reads TGTGCCAGCAGCTTGTCCCAGGGAGAGACCCAGTACTTC.

V and J are TRBV10-3 and TRBJ1-4; D remains unclear. The ends were cut back, 4 bases at V and 4 bases at J, with 7 bases in the middle. There are 13 residues in the CDR3. Germline V gene lookup returns CDR1 ENHRY and CDR2 SYGVKD. The CDR3: CAISAQINEKLFF. As DNA, the CDR3 is TGTGCCATCAGTGCCCAGATTAATGAAAAACTGTTTTTT.

The V call is TRBV2, the J call TRBJ2-2; a weak D match, TRBD1 (6 bases). Trimming removed 6 bases at V and 5 bases at J, with 10 bases between. This CDR3 is built from 13 residues. Germline CDR1 SNHLY, CDR2 FYNNEI. This CDR3 reads CASSDRTTGELFF. In DNA, the CDR3 is TGTGCCAGCAGCGACAGGACTACCGGGGAGCTGTTTTTT.

The chain is built from TRBV7-3 and TRBJ2-5; 11 positions agree with TRBD2. CDR3 length equals 15 residues. J was trimmed by 1 base and V by 5 bases; bases with no gene match: 3. Germline assignment: CDR1 SGHTA and CDR2 FQGTGA. The CDR3 sequence is CASSQTSGTQETQYF. The CDR3 DNA reads TGTGCCAGCAGCCAGACTAGCGGGACCCAAGAGACCCAGTACTTC.

The chain employs TRBV28 and TRBJ2-2; 8 bases line up with TRBD1. V lost 11 bases and J lost 7; bases outside the gene matches: 9. The CDR3 loop spans 13 amino acids. Per germline, CDR1 MDHEN and CDR2 SYDVKM. CDR3 sequence (DNA): TGTGCCGCCCGGACAGGGTTGGGCGGGGAGCTGTTTTTT. Translation: CAARTGLGGELFF.

The chain recombines TRBV7-3 with TRBJ1-6, with D possibly TRBD1 on 5 matching bases. Between the trimmed V and J ends, which lost 2 bases and 6 bases, there was a span of 14 bases. CDR1 is SGHTA and CDR2 is FQGTGA in the germline V gene. The CDR3 loop spans 16 amino acids. The CDR3 sequence: CASSLSSGGVNSPLHF. The CDR3 DNA reads as TGTGCCAGCAGCTTATCATCGGGGGGTGTTAATTCACCCCTCCACTTT. Filled out from reference TRBV7-3 and TRBJ1-6, the complete variable domain reads GAGVSQTPSNKVTEKGKYVELRCDPISGHTALYWYRQSLGQGPEFLIYFQGTGAADDSGLPNDRFFAVRPEGSVSTLKIQRTERGDSAVYLCASSLSSGGVNSPLHFGNGTRLTVT.

This chain joins TRBV2 and TRBJ2-7; 12 positions agree with TRBD2. The CDR3 runs 16 residues. Looked up from germline, CDR1 is SNHLY and CDR2 is FYNNEI. The junction had 10 bases not matched to a gene; V was cut back by 6 bases and J by 4 bases. CDR3 DNA sequence: TGTGCCAGCAGGTACGCACTAGCGGGAGGTTCATACGAGCAGTACTTC. Its protein product is CASRYALAGGSYEQYF.

The chain is built from TRBV19 and TRBJ2-2; 7 bases align to TRBD2. Germline V gene lookup returns CDR1 LNHDA and CDR2 SQIVND (reference sequence). There are 14 residues in the CDR3. V lost 3 bases, J lost 5 bases, and 3 bases stayed unmatched. CDR3 residues: CASSIPGGTGELFF. CDR3 DNA: TGTGCCAGTAGTATCCCGGGGGGAACCGGGGAGCTGTTTTTT. The complete variable domain, with remaining parts taken from reference TRBV19 and TRBJ2-2, reads DGGITQSPKYLFRKEGQNVTLSCEQNLNHDAMYWYRQDPGQGLRLIYYSQIVNDFQKGDIAEGYSVSREKKESFPLTVTSAQKNPTAFYLCASSIPGGTGELFFGEGSRLTVL.

The V call is TRBV2, the J call TRBJ1-4; D not resolved. Germline V gene lookup returns CDR1 SNHLY and CDR2 FYNNEI. Trimming left V 6 bases short and J 1 base short, with 12 bases between. There are 15 residues in the CDR3. The CDR3 spells CASSPQQLTNEKLFF. The CDR3 bases are TGTGCCAGCAGCCCACAACAGCTAACTAATGAAAAACTGTTTTTT.

The chain has TRBV5-1 and TRBJ1-1; TRBD1 matches at 12 bases. The CDR3 loop spans 16 amino acids. V lost 1 base to trimming and J lost 5 bases; unmatched junction nucleotides: 6. CDR1 SGHRS and CDR2 YFSETQ come from the germline V gene. CDR3 sequence: CASSLPGTGGATEAFF. The CDR3 coding sequence is TGCGCCAGCAGCTTGCCCGGGACAGGGGGCGCGACTGAAGCTTTCTTT.

The chain uses TRBV5-1 and TRBJ2-1; TRBD2 matches 12 bases. The CDR3 has 15 residues. The junction had 10 bases not matched to a gene; V was cut back by 10 bases and J by 5 bases. The germline gives CDR1 SGHRS, CDR2 YFSETQ. The CDR3 loop reads CAWGLAGGSDNEQFF. CDR3 DNA: TGCGCCTGGGGCCTAGCGGGAGGGTCGGACAATGAGCAGTTCTTC.

This chain links TRBV7-9 with TRBJ1-2, with 7 bases matching TRBD1. This CDR3 has 13 residues. Germline V CDR1 and CDR2: SEHNR, FQNEAQ (reference sequence). Trimming cost V 3 bases and J 8 bases; bases outside gene matches: 6. The CDR3 DNA sequence: TGTGCCAGCAGCTTGGAGGGGGCGCAAGGCTACACCTTC. Residues: CASSLEGAQGYTF.

This clone was observed a single time. This chain connects TRBV11-2 to TRBJ1-1; D gene ambiguous. CDR1 SGHAT and CDR2 FQNNGV come from the germline V gene. The CDR3 is made up of 13 amino acids. V was shortened by 2 bases and J by 2 bases, with 6 bases between the two germline ends. The CDR3 reads CASSLSGNTEAFF. The CDR3 coding sequence is TGTGCCAGCAGCTTATCAGGTAACACTGAAGCTTTCTTT.

CDR3: CASSFSGTVEAFF. Written as DNA, the CDR3 is TGTGCCAGCAGCTTTTCCGGGACAGTTGAAGCTTTCTTT. The V gene is TRBV11-2, the J gene TRBJ1-1; 7 bases are a match to TRBD1. The germline gives CDR1 SGHAT, CDR2 FQNNGV. The CDR3 totals 13 residues. V trimming: 3 bases; J trimming: 7 bases; junction bases outside the gene matches: 5.

This chain joins TRBV19 and TRBJ1-1; D remains ambiguous. Looked up from germline, CDR1 is LNHDA and CDR2 is SQIVND (reference sequence). The CDR3 sequence is 13 residues long. The V and J ends lost 6 bases and 1 base respectively, with 9 bases between them. CDR3 sequence reads: CASRPGQNTEAFF. CDR3 nucleotide sequence: TGTGCCAGTAGGCCCGGTCAGAACACTGAAGCTTTCTTT.

This clone was seen a handful of times. This chain connects TRBV5-4 to TRBJ2-7, with 11 bases lining up with TRBD2. The trim removed 0 bases at V and 6 bases at J, leaving 5 bases unmatched. This CDR3 is 15 amino acids long. Germline loops: CDR1 SGHNT, CDR2 YYREEE (reference sequence). The CDR3 sequence: CASSLGTSGFGEQYF. The DNA for the CDR3 is TGTGCCAGCAGCTTGGGGACTAGCGGGTTTGGCGAGCAGTACTTC.

This chain uses TRBV2 with TRBJ1-5; TRBD1 matches 8 bases. This CDR3 region has 16 residues. Per the germline V gene, CDR1 is SNHLY and CDR2 is FYNNEI. V trimming: 9 bases; J trimming: 9 bases; junction bases outside the gene matches: 19. CDR3 residues: CASSRTGLFPPGPQHF. The CDR3 DNA reads TGTGCCAGTAGCAGGACAGGGCTGTTTCCCCCGGGGCCCCAGCATTTT.

The chain is built from TRBV7-2 and TRBJ2-6, with D unclear. Per germline, CDR1 SGHTA and CDR2 FQGNSA. CDR3 length equals 15 residues. V lost 1 base to trimming and J lost 0 bases, with 4 bases between them. The CDR3 region is CASSLGPSGANVLTF. Written as DNA, the CDR3 is TGTGCCAGCAGCTTAGGGCCCTCTGGGGCCAACGTCCTGACTTTC.

The V and J genes are TRBV5-1 and TRBJ2-2, with 8 bases fitting TRBD2. CDR1 is SGHRS, CDR2 YFSETQ, per germline. The CDR3 has 18 amino acids. Trimming took 3 bases from V and 4 from J; bases not matched to a gene: 14. This CDR3 reads CASSSRLGVAGLTGELFF. CDR3 DNA: TGCGCCAGCAGCTCCCGTCTCGGAGTAGCGGGGCTCACCGGGGAGCTGTTTTTT.

The chain combines TRBV27 with TRBJ1-4, with TRBD1 matching 10 bases. The germline CDR1 and CDR2 sequences are MNHEY and SMNVEV (reference sequence). The trim removed 5 bases at V and 3 bases at J, leaving 12 bases unmatched. The CDR3 sequence is 18 residues long. CDR3 region: CASSRRQGAVSANEKLFF. The CDR3 region has the DNA TGTGCCAGCAGTCGACGACAGGGGGCCGTTTCGGCTAATGAAAAACTGTTTTTT.

In its sample, this clone was seen a few times. This rearrangement joins TRBV27 to TRBJ2-1; maybe TRBD1 (6 bases). Germline values: CDR1 MNHEY, CDR2 SMNVEV (reference sequence). The CDR3 spans 17 residues. Trimming cost V 3 bases and J 4 bases, with 19 bases left between them. The CDR3 nucleotides read TGTGCCAGCAGTTTTTCTATAGGACAGAGTAATTACAATGAGCAGTTCTTC. Translation gives CASSFSIGQSNYNEQFF.

The chain joins TRBV2 to TRBJ2-1, with D tentatively TRBD2 (6 bases). The CDR3 length is 15 residues. Germline CDR1 reads SNHLY; CDR2 reads FYNNEI. Trimming removed 6 bases from V and 3 bases from J, with 15 bases in between. Written as DNA, the CDR3 is TGTGCCAGCAGGGACTCGGGACTCAGCTACAATGAGCAGTTCTTC. Encoded protein: CASRDSGLSYNEQFF.

V gene TRBV6-6 combines with J gene TRBJ2-5; D is undetermined. Trimming pared 6 bases from V and 2 bases from J, leaving 13 bases between. This CDR3 has 14 amino acids. The germline V gene has CDR1 MNHNY and CDR2 SVGAGI (reference sequence). The CDR3 is CASRSRGVQETQYF. The CDR3 DNA follows: TGTGCCAGCAGATCGAGAGGCGTACAAGAGACCCAGTACTTC.

The chain uses TRBV9 and TRBJ1-4; 7 bases fit TRBD1. This CDR3 contains 15 residues. Germline V gene lookup returns CDR1 SGDLS and CDR2 YYNGEE. The V gene end was trimmed by 4 bases and the J gene end by 4 bases; junction bases not matched to a gene: 7. In DNA form, the CDR3 reads TGTGCCAGCAGCCCGCAGACAGGGTTTAATGAAAAACTGTTTTTT. It codes for CASSPQTGFNEKLFF.

The chain couples TRBV28 to TRBJ2-3, with D uncertain. CDR3 length: 13 residues. Trimming cost V 8 bases and J 4 bases, with 13 bases left between them. Germline values: CDR1 MDHEN, CDR2 SYDVKM. The CDR3 loop reads CASLSHNADTQYF. For the CDR3, the DNA is TGTGCCAGCCTCTCCCACAACGCAGATACGCAGTATTTT.

The chain is built from TRBV5-1 and TRBJ2-3; 13 nucleotides line up with TRBD2. Trimming took 0 bases from V and 3 from J; bases not matched to a gene: 1. The length of the CDR3 is 16 residues. Germline loops: CDR1 SGHRS, CDR2 YFSETQ. The CDR3 loop reads CASSLATSGRTDTQYF. In DNA form, the CDR3 reads TGCGCCAGCAGCTTGGCGACTAGCGGGAGGACAGATACGCAGTATTTT.

V gene TRBV11-2 combines with J gene TRBJ2-7; maybe TRBD1 (6 bases). This CDR3 comprises 12 residues. The germline V and J ends were trimmed by 5 bases and 6 bases, with 11 bases remaining between them. The germline gives CDR1 SGHAT, CDR2 FQNNGV. CDR3 DNA sequence: TGTGCCAGCAGCCGGCAGGGGCGCGAGCAGTACTTC. It codes for CASSRQGREQYF.

The chain uses TRBV5-1 and TRBJ1-5; tentative D call: TRBD1 (6 bases). The CDR3 spans 15 residues. V was clipped by 2 bases and J by 3 bases, with 12 bases between them. CDR1 and CDR2 (germline): SGHRS, YFSETQ. The CDR3 region is CASSFSGGNNQPQHF. The CDR3, as DNA: TGCGCCAGCAGCTTCTCTGGGGGCAACAATCAGCCCCAGCATTTT.

This chain connects TRBV19 to TRBJ1-4, with 9 nucleotides matching TRBD1. From germline, CDR1 is LNHDA and CDR2 SQIVND (reference sequence). Losses at the gene ends were 5 bases for V and 10 bases for J; bases not matched to a gene: 8. This CDR3 has 14 amino acids. The CDR3 DNA sequence: TGTGCCAGTAGTCCCGGGACAGGGCATGGAAAACTGTTTTTT. Its translation is CASSPGTGHGKLFF.